One TCR beta chain is described in this entry. Its specificity is unknown. Trimming removed 3 bases from V and 4 bases from J; junction bases left unmatched: 9. Germline V gene lookup returns CDR1 SEHNR and CDR2 FQNEAQ (reference sequence). This CDR3 is 15 amino acids long. These data are taken from a study of T cell responses to AZD1222 COVID-19 vaccine. Assay used: immunoSEQ multiplex PCR; TCRdb lists only in-frame clones, some missing. The sample records around 130,000 clones, around 83% being singletons. Study-wide results and caveats: Clonal diversity may have been underestimated in mostly white British donors.

The chain employs TRBV7-9 and TRBJ2-7; 7 bases line up with TRBD1. This sample comprised peripheral blood, obtained on day 0 of AZD1222 vaccination. The clonotype comes from an adult in good health. The CDR3 sequence is CASSFSQGVFYEQYF. The DNA of the CDR3 is TGTGCCAGCAGCTTCAGCCAGGGGGTCTTTTACGAGCAGTACTTC.